The TCR beta chain under discussion was sequenced for a study of shared clonotypes between healthy human individuals. General observations from the study: Rarefaction revealed incomplete sorted-subset sequencing despite large depth. The genetic and exposure-history diversity represented was limited by few donors.

Sequenced by immunoSEQ multiplex PCR; TCRdb stores in-frame clones only, minus some. The data hold approximately 530,000 clones, with about 96% observed a single time. Turning to this clone: The target antigen is unknown.

The CDR3 is 14 amino acids. Trimming removed 2 bases at V and 4 bases at J, with 11 bases between. Germline CDR1 and CDR2: MGHRA and YSYEKL. J is TRBJ2-5 and V is TRBV4-1, with D perhaps assigned TRBD1 or TRBD2 (6 bases each). This TCR was sampled from a woman in her twenties or thirties in good health. Sequencing was done on a sample of naive CD4+ T cells sorted from blood. Subset indicated: CD45RA+ positively selected. The CDR3 bases are TGCGCCAGCAGCCAATGGGGGGCTGGAGAGACCCAGTACTTC. It translates to CASSQWGAGETQYF.